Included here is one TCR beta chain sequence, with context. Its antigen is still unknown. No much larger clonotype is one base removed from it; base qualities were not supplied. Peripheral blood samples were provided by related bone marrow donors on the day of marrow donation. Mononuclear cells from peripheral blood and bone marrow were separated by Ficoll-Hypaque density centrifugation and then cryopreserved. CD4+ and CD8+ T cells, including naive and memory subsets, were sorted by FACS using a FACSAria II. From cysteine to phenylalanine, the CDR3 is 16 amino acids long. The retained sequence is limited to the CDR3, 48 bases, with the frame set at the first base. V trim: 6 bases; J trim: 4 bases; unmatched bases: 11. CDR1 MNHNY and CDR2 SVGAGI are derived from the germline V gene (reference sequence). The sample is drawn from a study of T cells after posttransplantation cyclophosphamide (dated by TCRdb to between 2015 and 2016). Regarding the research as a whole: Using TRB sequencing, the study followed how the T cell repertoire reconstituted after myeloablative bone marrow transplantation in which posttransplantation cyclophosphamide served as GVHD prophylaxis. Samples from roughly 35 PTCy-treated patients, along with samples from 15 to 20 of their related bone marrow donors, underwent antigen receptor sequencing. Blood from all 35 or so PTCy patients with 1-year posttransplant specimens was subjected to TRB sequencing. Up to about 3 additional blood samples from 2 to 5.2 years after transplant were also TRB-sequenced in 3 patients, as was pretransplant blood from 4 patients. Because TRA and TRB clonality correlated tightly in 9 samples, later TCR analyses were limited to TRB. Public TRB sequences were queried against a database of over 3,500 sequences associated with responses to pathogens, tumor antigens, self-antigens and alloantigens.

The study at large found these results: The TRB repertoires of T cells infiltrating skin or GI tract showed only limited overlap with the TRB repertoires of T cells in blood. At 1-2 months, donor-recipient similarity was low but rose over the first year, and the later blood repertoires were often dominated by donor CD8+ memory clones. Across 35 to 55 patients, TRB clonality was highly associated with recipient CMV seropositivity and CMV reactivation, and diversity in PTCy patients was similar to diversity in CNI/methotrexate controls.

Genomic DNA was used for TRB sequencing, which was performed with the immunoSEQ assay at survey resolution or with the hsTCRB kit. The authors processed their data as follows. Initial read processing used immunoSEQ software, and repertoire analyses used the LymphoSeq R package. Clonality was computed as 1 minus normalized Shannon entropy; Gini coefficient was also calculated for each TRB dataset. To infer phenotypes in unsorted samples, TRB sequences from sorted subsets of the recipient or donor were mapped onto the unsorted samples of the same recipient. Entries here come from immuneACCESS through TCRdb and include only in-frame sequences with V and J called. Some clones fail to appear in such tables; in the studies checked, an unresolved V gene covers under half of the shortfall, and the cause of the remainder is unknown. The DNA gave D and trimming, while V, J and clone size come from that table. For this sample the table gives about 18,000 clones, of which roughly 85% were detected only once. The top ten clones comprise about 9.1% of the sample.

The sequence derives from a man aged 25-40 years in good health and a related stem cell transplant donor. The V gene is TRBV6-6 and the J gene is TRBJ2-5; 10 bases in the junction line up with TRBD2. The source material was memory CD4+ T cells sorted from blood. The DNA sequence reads TGTGCCAGCAGACCCTTAAGCGGGGGGGCAGGAGAGACCCAGTACTTC. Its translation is CASRPLSGGAGETQYF.